Sequencing of this TCR beta chain was carried out in a study of control samples from healthy donors and cancer patients (dated by TCRdb to about 2020). Libraries came from the immunoSEQ multiplex PCR assay. TCRdb retrieved this table from immuneACCESS and kept in-frame rearrangements only. Not all clones are present; in checked studies, unresolved V genes account for under half, and no reason is known for the remainder. The sample records under 75,000 clones, around nine tenths of which are singletons. The ten largest clones capture about 1.2% of the sample. This clone was recorded a few times. Its antigen is currently not known. Base-call qualities are not available, and no considerably larger clone is one nucleotide away. Sequencing was performed on PBMCs. The clonotype was recovered from a woman aged 50 to 60 with colorectal cancer.

CDR3 protein: CASTPGVGSPLHF. Read as DNA, the sequence is TGTGCCAGCACACCAGGGGTCGGTTCACCCCTCCACTTT. This chain is built from TRBV7-6 and TRBJ1-6; the best D guess is TRBD1, with 6 bases matching. From the cysteine through the phenylalanine, the CDR3 covers 13 amino acids. Only the CDR3 DNA is retained, 39 bases long and in frame from the first base. V lost 7 bases and J lost 9 bases; the stretch between them is 13 bases long. CDR1 is given as SGHVS and CDR2 as FNYEAQ, both from the germline V gene.